The T cell receptor (beta chain) under discussion was sequenced for a study of cytomegalovirus exposure and HLA in healthy donors. Regarding the study as a whole: The study listed 164 cytomegalovirus-associated TCR beta chains. Previously analyzed data showed that most TCR beta V segments were productive at a frequency of about 87% or about 30%. It was confirmed in vitro that three of the CMV-associated chains were specific for CMV antigens. The study reported that TCR beta sequences accurately predicted HLA-A and HLA-B alleles in most subjects.

As to this clone: Its antigen is still unknown.

The PCR used 60 Vbeta and 13 Jbeta primers. Repertoires were generated with immunoSEQ multiplex PCR, while TCRdb's copy carries only in-frame clones and drops some. Among approximately 40,000 clones listed, 86% were seen once. Sequencing used PBMCs. This sequence was found in a woman aged 40 to 55 in good health and CMV-seropositive.

CDR3 protein: CASSSGQNEAFF. As DNA, the CDR3 is TGTGCCAGCAGCTCAGGACAGAATGAAGCTTTCTTT. This rearrangement joins TRBV7-8 to TRBJ1-1, with TRBD1 as a possible D gene (6 bases). The CDR3 is 12 residues long. Trimming stripped 4 bases from V and 7 bases from J, with 10 bases between. Germline assignment: CDR1 SGHVS and CDR2 FQNEAQ.